The subject of this entry is one T cell receptor (beta chain). Its specificity is not known. Different DNA sequences within this sample yield the same CDR3. V was clipped by 0 bases and J by 1 base, with 6 bases between them. CDR1 MNHEY and CDR2 SVGAGI come from the germline V gene. The CDR3 runs 14 residues. The record originates from a study of OX40 agonist ivuxolimab in advanced cancers. Whole-study findings and limits: The authors did not determine the antigen specificity of the expanded peripheral T cells. The CD4+ and CD8+ T cells in the blood had expanded clonally by week 6 at 0.1 to 3.0 mg/kg. In general, CD8+ T cells held more expanded clones than CD4+ did, on average.

Clones were sequenced by immunoSEQ multiplex PCR, and TCRdb holds only the in-frame ones, with some missing. The sample has tens of thousands of clones, around 80% seen once. This TCR was recovered from an adult with an advanced solid tumor such as melanoma, head and neck, liver or kidney cancer. This chain joins TRBV6-5 and TRBJ1-1; D unclear. The sample here was CD4+ or CD8+ T cells sorted from blood, taken in a trial of the OX40 agonist ivuxolimab. CDR3 amino acids: CASSYSGRNTEAFF. The CDR3, as DNA: TGTGCCAGCAGTTACTCGGGTAGGAACACTGAAGCTTTCTTT.